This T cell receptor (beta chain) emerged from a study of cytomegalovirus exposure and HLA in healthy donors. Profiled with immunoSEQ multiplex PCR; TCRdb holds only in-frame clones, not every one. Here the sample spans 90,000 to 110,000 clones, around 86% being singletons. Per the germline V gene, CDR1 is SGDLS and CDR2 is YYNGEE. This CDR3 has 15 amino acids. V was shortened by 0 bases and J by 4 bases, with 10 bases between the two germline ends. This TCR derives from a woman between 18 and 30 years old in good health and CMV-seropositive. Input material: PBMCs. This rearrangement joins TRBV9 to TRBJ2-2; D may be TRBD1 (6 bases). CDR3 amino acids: CASSVVGRGTGELFF. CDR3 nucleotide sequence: TGTGCCAGCAGCGTAGTTGGCAGGGGCACCGGGGAGCTGTTTTTT.